This TCR beta chain is drawn from a study of T cell changes during pregnancy in multiple sclerosis. Assay: immunoSEQ multiplex PCR; the TCRdb copy retains only in-frame clones and omits some. The sample holds more than 55,000 clones; 85% to 95% are singletons and the top ten take about 3.2%. The input for sequencing was CD8+ T cells from peripheral blood mononuclear cells, taken in the third trimester of pregnancy. This clonotype originated in a female donor with multiple sclerosis, enrolled in a pregnancy study.

CDR3 sequence: CASSSQGGVTEAFF. CDR3 coding DNA: TGTGCCAGTAGTTCCCAGGGTGGGGTCACTGAAGCTTTCTTT. The J gene is TRBJ1-1, the V gene TRBV19; possible D gene TRBD1, 5 bases. Germline-derived CDR1 and CDR2 are LNHDA and SQIVND (reference sequence). Trimming removed 5 bases from V and 4 bases from J, with 14 bases in between. The CDR3 covers 14 residues.